A selection of T cell receptor beta chains follows, all from one sample in a study of identical twins. Via MiXCR, TCRdb re-called the 5' RACE reads, giving one row per CDR3 protein. The sample includes about 810,000 distinct CDR3 sequences, roughly an eighth seen only once; the top ten take around 1.5%. The sample was also reused in another study, on yellow fever vaccine responses in identical twins.

Sequencing input: PBMCs. The origin of the receptors is a woman between 18 and 29 years old in good health. Each CDR3 is given with its conserved first and last residue. D genes are given only for firm matches. Not every row has a clone size; where given, it reads once, few, many or a size class.

clone size,V gene,D gene,J gene,CDR3 DNA,CDR3 protein
many,TRBV5-1,NA,TRBJ1-1,TGCGCCAGCAGCTTGTCCGGACAGACGAACACTGAAGCTTTCTTT,CASSLSGQTNTEAFF
few,TRBV7-7,NA,TRBJ2-5,TGTGCCAGCAGCTTAATGACGGCTAGGCAGGGGGAGACCCAGTACTTC,CASSLMTARQGETQYF
many,TRBV12-3/TRBV12-4,TRBD2,TRBJ2-1,TGTGCCAGCAGTTTTCTAGCGGGGGGGCCTAGTGAGCAGTTCTTC,CASSFLAGGPSEQFF
few,TRBV20-1,TRBD2,TRBJ2-2,TGCAGTGCTAGATTTGCGGGAGGTTTAGGCACCGGGGAGCTGTTTTTT,CSARFAGGLGTGELFF
NA,TRBV12-3/TRBV12-4,TRBD1,TRBJ1-5,TGTGCCAGCAGCCAGACAGGGACCCATCAGCCCCAGCATTTT,CASSQTGTHQPQHF
NA,TRBV14,TRBD2,TRBJ2-7,TGTGCCAGCAGCCAAACTAGGACTAGCGGGAGGGGCGAGCAGTACTTC,CASSQTRTSGRGEQYF
NA,TRBV7-9,NA,TRBJ2-2,TGTGCCAGCAGCCACCATAGCGGCCCCGGGGAGCTGTTTTTT,CASSHHSGPGELFF
many,TRBV29-1,TRBD1,TRBJ1-1,TGCAGCGTTGCCCGCACAGGGGGAACCACTGAAGCTTTCTTT,CSVARTGGTTEAFF
few,TRBV12-3/TRBV12-4,NA,TRBJ1-5,TGTGCCAGCAGTTTAGGGGGGACAACAAATCAGCCCCAGCATTTT,CASSLGGTTNQPQHF
few,TRBV12-3/TRBV12-4,NA,TRBJ1-1,TGTGCCAGCAGTTTTTCGGAGGGTGACCGAGCTTTCTTT,CASSFSEGDRAFF
NA,TRBV10-1,NA,TRBJ2-3,TGCGCCAGCAGTGAGTCCGGTTACCAACGGGATACGCAGTATTTT,CASSESGYQRDTQYF
few,TRBV28,NA,TRBJ2-7,TGTGCCAGCAGTCCCCGGACAACCTACGAGCAGTACTTC,CASSPRTTYEQYF
NA,TRBV11-2,TRBD1,TRBJ1-1,TGTGCCAGCAGCCCAATAGGCTCGGGACAGGGGGTTACCGACACTGAAGCTTTCTTT,CASSPIGSGQGVTDTEAFF
NA,TRBV10-3,TRBD2,TRBJ2-2,TGTGCCATCAGCGGGGGGGTTCACACCGGGGAGCTGTTTTTT,CAISGGVHTGELFF
few,TRBV10-3,TRBD2,TRBJ2-7,TGTGCCATCAGTATGTTAGCGGGAGGGCCCTCCGAGCAGTACTTC,CAISMLAGGPSEQYF
few,TRBV7-9,NA,TRBJ2-5,TGTGCCAGCAGCCCGTCCATGTCTAGCCAAGAGACCCAGTACTTC,CASSPSMSSQETQYF
NA,TRBV5-4,NA,TRBJ2-3,TGTGCCAGCGGCCCGGGGGTCAGGAGCACAGATACGCAGTATTTT,CASGPGVRSTDTQYF
few,TRBV10-3,NA,TRBJ2-1,TGTGCCATCAGCCGAACGAGTTATGAGCAGTTCTTC,CAISRTSYEQFF
few,TRBV6-5,NA,TRBJ1-2,TGTGCCAGCAGTTACTCGTGGACGCGGGGCTACACCTTC,CASSYSWTRGYTF
NA,TRBV29-1,NA,TRBJ1-2,TGCAGCGTGGAGGACAGATCCTATGGCTACACCTTC,CSVEDRSYGYTF
NA,TRBV19,NA,TRBJ2-7,TGTGCCAGTAGTATCGATTTAGCTTCGGCGCAGTACTTC,CASSIDLASAQYF
few,TRBV5-1,TRBD1,TRBJ2-7,TGCGCCAGCAGCTTAAGGACAGGGGGTGAGGACGAGCAGTACTTC,CASSLRTGGEDEQYF
few,TRBV7-2,NA,TRBJ2-5,TGTGCCAGCAGCGCCAGGACTATCAGGGAGACCCAGTACTTC,CASSARTIRETQYF
few,TRBV29-1,NA,TRBJ2-1,TGCAGCGTTGGTGACGATGAGCAGTTCTTC,CSVGDDEQFF
NA,TRBV7-8,TRBD1,TRBJ1-1,TGTGCCAGCAGCTGGGACAGGTTTGAAGCTTTCTTT,CASSWDRFEAFF
NA,TRBV11-2,NA,TRBJ2-7,TGTGCCAGCAGCAATAGCGGAGGAATCTACGAGCAGTACTTC,CASSNSGGIYEQYF
few,TRBV19,NA,TRBJ2-2,TGTGCCAGTAGTCTACGTCGCGCCCCGAACACCGGGGAGCTGTTTTTT,CASSLRRAPNTGELFF
NA,TRBV20-1,NA,TRBJ2-5,TGCAGTGCTCCCCGGACCGGAAAGGATTACGAGACCCAGTACTTC,CSAPRTGKDYETQYF
few,TRBV11-2,TRBD2,TRBJ2-3,TGTGCCAGCAGCCTAACCCGGGGAGGGCGCGAATTTGGTACGCAGTATTTT,CASSLTRGGREFGTQYF
NA,TRBV7-6,NA,TRBJ2-7,TGTGCCAGCAGCCCCGCAGTGGGGCATGGAATTTACGAGCAGTACTTC,CASSPAVGHGIYEQYF
few,TRBV20-1,NA,TRBJ2-1,TGCAGTGCTAGAGATACCGAGAGGTCACCCTACAATGAGCAGTTCTTC,CSARDTERSPYNEQFF
NA,TRBV19,NA,TRBJ2-5,TGTGCCAGTAGTACGCAGCAAGAGGCCCAGTACTTC,CASSTQQEAQYF
NA,TRBV3-1,NA,TRBJ2-1,TGTGCCAGCAGCCAAGATTGGGGTAGCGGCTACAATGAGCAGTTCTTC,CASSQDWGSGYNEQFF
few,TRBV10-1,NA,TRBJ1-6,TGCGCCAGCAGTGGTCGAAAGAATTCACCCCTCCACTTT,CASSGRKNSPLHF
NA,TRBV27,NA,TRBJ2-7,TGTGCCAGCGGCCACGGTTGGTCCTACGAGCAGTACTTC,CASGHGWSYEQYF
few,TRBV10-3,NA,TRBJ1-5,TGTGCCATCAGCCCAGGGGCGCGGGGGCAGCCCCAGCATTTT,CAISPGARGQPQHF
few,TRBV12-3/TRBV12-4,NA,TRBJ1-1,TGTGCCAGCAGTTTCTCAGGGCGCATGAACACTGAAGCTTTCTTT,CASSFSGRMNTEAFF
NA,TRBV5-5,NA,TRBJ1-3,TGTGCCAGCAGCTCTGGGTCTACAGCGGGCTCTGGAAACACCATATATTTT,CASSSGSTAGSGNTIYF
many,TRBV7-2,NA,TRBJ2-1,TGTGCCAGCAGCCAACCGACGCGCTCCTACAATGAGCAGTTCTTC,CASSQPTRSYNEQFF
NA,TRBV7-2,NA,TRBJ2-1,TGTGCCAGCAGCTTAGGCAGGGTTGATGAGCAGTTCTTC,CASSLGRVDEQFF
NA,TRBV6-1,NA,TRBJ1-5,TGTGCCAGCGAGCGACTGGGCAATCAGCCCCAGCATTTT,CASERLGNQPQHF
NA,TRBV6-2/TRBV6-3,TRBD2,TRBJ2-1,TGTGCCAGCAGACTATCTAGCGGGAGGTACAATGAGCAGTTCTTC,CASRLSSGRYNEQFF
many,TRBV12-3/TRBV12-4,NA,TRBJ2-4,TGTGCCAGCAGCCGCAAGGGCTTTAAAAACATTCAGTACTTC,CASSRKGFKNIQYF
few,TRBV20-1,NA,TRBJ1-2,TGCAGTGCTAGAGGCGGGGGGCTATTGGGCTACACCTTC,CSARGGGLLGYTF
few,TRBV11-2,NA,TRBJ1-6,TGTGCCAGCAGCTCTCAGTGGAATTCACCCCTCCACTTT,CASSSQWNSPLHF
NA,TRBV7-8,NA,TRBJ1-1,TGTGCCAGCAGCTTAGTTCAGCAGAGTCGTAGAGCTTTCTTT,CASSLVQQSRRAFF
few,TRBV20-1,NA,TRBJ2-4,TGCAGTGCTAGAGGGCAGCTAGCCAAAAACATTCAGTACTTC,CSARGQLAKNIQYF
NA,TRBV27,TRBD1,TRBJ1-6,TGTGCCAGCAGTACCCGATCTGCCACAGGGGCTAATTCACCCCTCCACTTT,CASSTRSATGANSPLHF
few,TRBV6-5,TRBD2,TRBJ2-2,TGTGCCAGCAGTTGGACTAGCGGGGGGCCGACCGGGGAGCTGTTTTTT,CASSWTSGGPTGELFF